Listed here are 8 T cell receptor beta chains from one sample, sequenced in a study of T cells in Graves' hyperthyroidism and ophthalmopathy. Amplification of TCR beta CDR3 regions was performed using RNA transcripts as template. First-round RT-PCR of the TCR CDR3 relied on the HTBI primer set. MiXCR was run by TCRdb on the multiplex PCR reads, yielding one entry per CDR3 protein. The sample holds some 560,000 distinct CDR3 sequences; approximately 15% are singletons and the top ten take approximately 15%. The specimen was blood. The receptors stem from a woman aged 40 to 50 with Graves' hyperthyroidism.

This clonotype was picked up many times. The V call is TRBV28, the J call TRBJ1-5, with TRBD1 matching over 9 bases. This CDR3 region has 17 residues. The germline gives CDR1 MDHEN, CDR2 SYDVKM. Trimming cost V 6 bases and J 3 bases; bases outside gene matches: 12. The CDR3 is CASSPLRQGVYNQPQHF. The DNA of the CDR3 is TGTGCCAGCAGCCCCCTGAGACAGGGGGTGTACAATCAGCCCCAGCATTTT.

The chain is built from TRBV29-1 and TRBJ2-1; 10 positions agree with TRBD2. The CDR3 consists of 15 residues. Germline assignment: CDR1 SQVTM and CDR2 ANQGSEA. V was pared by 3 bases and J by 9 bases, with 11 bases of the junction left unmatched. CDR3 DNA sequence: TGCAGCGTTGATTTCCTACTAGCGGGAAATCTTGAGCAGTTCTTC. This encodes CSVDFLLAGNLEQFF.

The chain is built from TRBV24-1 and TRBJ2-7; possibly TRBD2 for D (6 bases). Germline CDR1 is KGHDR and CDR2 is SFDVKD. The CDR3 consists of 16 residues. V was cut by 2 bases and J by 2 bases, with 15 bases left in between. Here the CDR3 DNA reads TGTGCCACCAGTGATTCATCCGGGACTTACGCCTACGAGCAGTACTTC. Its protein product is CATSDSSGTYAYEQYF.

There are many counts of this clonotype. The chain uses TRBV5-1 and TRBJ2-2; 11 bases align to TRBD1. Germline V lookup: CDR1 SGHRS, CDR2 YFSETQ. The CDR3 spans 15 residues. The V segment lost 4 bases and the J segment 4 bases; nucleotides outside the gene matches: 3. The DNA for the CDR3 is TGCGCCAGCAGCGGAGGGACAGGGGGCACCGGGGAGCTGTTTTTT. Encoded protein: CASSGGTGGTGELFF.

This clonotype was counted ten times or more. J is TRBJ2-7 and V is TRBV6-2 or TRBV6-3; the D call may be TRBD1 or TRBD2 (5 bases each). Germline-derived CDR1 and CDR2 are MNHEY and SVGEGT. The V and J ends lost 9 bases and 2 bases respectively, with 14 bases between them. The CDR3 runs 13 residues. The CDR3 DNA follows: TGTGCCAGTACCGGGACCCCCGCCTACGAGCAGTACTTC. This gives the protein CASTGTPAYEQYF.

This clonotype has a single count. The chain combines TRBV4-1 with TRBJ2-3, with D hard to call. The CDR3 contains 15 residues. Trimming shortened V by 9 bases and J by 4 bases, and 20 bases separated the two germline ends. Germline assignment: CDR1 MGHRA and CDR2 YSYEKL. CDR3 sequence: CASSTVPPGSDTQYF. In DNA form, the CDR3 reads TGCGCCAGTTCCACGGTCCCCCCGGGCTCAGATACGCAGTATTTT.

The sample holds a few counts of this clonotype. The chain links TRBV28 to TRBJ2-1, with 16 bases aligning to TRBD2. There are 19 residues in the CDR3. After removal of 5 bases from V and 6 bases from J, the junction contained 13 bases not matched to a gene. CDR1 MDHEN and CDR2 SYDVKM come from the germline V gene. This chain's CDR3 is CASSESGTSGRAKRNEQFF. CDR3 coding DNA: TGTGCCAGCAGTGAGTCCGGGACTAGCGGGAGGGCCAAACGCAATGAGCAGTTCTTC.

About this clonotype: The CDR3 ends on some other residue instead of the conserved phenylalanine or tryptophan, so this is likely a read error. The V call is TRBV11-1, the J call TRBJ2-7; D unclear. The CDR3 runs 11 residues. Germline V gives CDR1 SGHAT, CDR2 FQDESV (reference sequence). V was cut by 8 bases and J by 0 bases, with 5 bases left in between. The DNA of the CDR3 is TGTGCCAGCGGGAACTCCTACGAGCAGTACTTA. Protein: CASGNSYEQYL.